This T cell receptor (beta chain) was obtained from a study of shared clonotypes between healthy human individuals. Only in-frame clones appear in the TCRdb table, and some are missing; sequencing was by immunoSEQ multiplex PCR. Seen here are 850,000 to 1,100,000 clones, approximately 80% observed once, and the top ten hold 0.7% to 0.95%. The count of this clone is one. The donor cohort consisted entirely of Caucasian adults residing in Nashville, Tennessee. Germline V gives CDR1 SGHRS, CDR2 YFSETQ. CDR3 length: 14 residues. The V and J ends lost 0 bases and 4 bases, in that order; junction bases with no gene match: 4.

The chain couples TRBV5-1 to TRBJ2-7; 7 bases line up with TRBD1. The TCR comes from a man younger than 30 in good health. Some clones in this sample may be carry-over from other donors' samples. The sequencing sample was made of memory CD4+ T cells from PBMCs. This sample's subset: CD45RA-negative fraction. The CDR3 sequence is CASSLAGQVYEQYF. DNA of the CDR3: TGCGCCAGCAGCTTGGCCGGACAGGTTTACGAGCAGTACTTC.